This is a list of T cell receptor beta chains from one sample in a study of spatial heterogeneity in lung cancer. Each CDR3 protein gets one entry after TCRdb re-called the 5' RACE reads with MiXCR. The sample shows approximately 7,000 distinct CDR3 sequences, around 11% of them seen only once. Sequenced material: lung tumor tissue, taken at surgery. These receptors came from a female donor with early-stage non-small cell lung cancer. CDR3s include the opening cysteine and the closing phenylalanine or tryptophan. Fields, in order: D gene, J gene, V gene, clone size, CDR3 protein, CDR3 DNA. D genes are given only for firm matches. Some rows mark clone size as missing; the rest say once, few, many or name a class of expanded clone.

>NA|TRBJ2-1|TRBV5-1|medium-sized
CASSLVGTYNEQFF
TGCGCCAGCAGCTTGGTGGGGACCTACAATGAGCAGTTCTTC
>NA|TRBJ1-1|TRBV29-1|NA
CSVEEWGTEAFF
TGCAGCGTTGAAGAGTGGGGAACTGAAGCTTTCTTT
>TRBD1|TRBJ2-5|TRBV5-1|many
CASSFGTALQETQYF
TGCGCCAGCAGCTTTGGGACAGCTCTCCAAGAGACCCAGTACTTC
>NA|TRBJ1-5|TRBV6-2/TRBV6-3|NA
CASRPGLSNQPQHF
TGTGCCAGCAGGCCAGGGTTGAGCAATCAGCCCCAGCATTTT
>NA|TRBJ2-1|TRBV21-1|few
CATSIRQGPYNEQFF
TGTGCCACCTCGATTCGACAGGGGCCTTACAATGAGCAGTTCTTC
>TRBD1|TRBJ1-2|TRBV3-1|NA
CATTTRQGDSYGYTF
TGTGCTACCACCACTAGGCAGGGGGACTCCTATGGCTACACCTTC
>TRBD1|TRBJ1-2|TRBV6-5|many
CASSPGQGDGYTF
TGTGCCAGCAGCCCGGGACAGGGTGATGGCTACACCTTC
>NA|TRBJ1-2|TRBV6-5|few
CASSRGRVVNGYTF
TGTGCCAGCAGCCGGGGACGAGTCGTGAATGGCTACACCTTC
>NA|TRBJ2-7|TRBV7-9|NA
CASSLVDRGVYEQYF
TGTGCCAGCAGCTTAGTTGATCGGGGAGTCTACGAGCAGTACTTC
>TRBD1|TRBJ1-2|TRBV28|few
CASRTGRKGYTF
TGTGCCAGCAGGACAGGGAGGAAGGGCTACACCTTC
>NA|TRBJ2-3|TRBV5-1|few
CASSSLGDSTDTQYF
TGCGCCAGCAGCTCGCTTGGGGATAGCACAGATACGCAGTATTTT
>TRBD1|TRBJ1-1|TRBV6-2/TRBV6-3|medium-sized
CASSYFGQGGLNTEAFF
TGTGCCAGCAGTTACTTCGGACAGGGAGGACTGAACACTGAAGCTTTCTTT
>NA|TRBJ2-7|TRBV20-1|many
CSARPLRGSYEQYF
TGCAGTGCTAGACCACTTCGCGGTTCCTACGAGCAGTACTTC
>TRBD2|TRBJ2-3|TRBV6-1|medium-sized
CASRYQTSGGYQSTDTQYF
TGTGCCAGCAGATACCAGACTAGCGGGGGATACCAAAGCACAGATACGCAGTATTTT
>NA|TRBJ2-2|TRBV27|few
CASSNRQGGLTGELFF
TGTGCCAGCAGTAATAGACAGGGAGGTCTCACCGGGGAGCTGTTTTTT
>NA|TRBJ2-7|TRBV20-1|few
CSARFGNYEQYF
TGCAGTGCTAGATTTGGGAACTACGAGCAGTACTTC
>TRBD1|TRBJ2-1|TRBV10-2|many
CASSDLDRVTYNEQFF
TGCGCCAGCAGTGACTTAGACAGGGTGACCTACAATGAGCAGTTCTTC
>NA|TRBJ1-2|TRBV14|NA
CASSLDVRGADGYTF
TGTGCCAGCAGCCTCGACGTTCGGGGGGCAGATGGCTACACCTTC
>TRBD1|TRBJ1-2|TRBV27|few
CASSLQGGGGYTF
TGTGCCAGCAGTTTACAGGGGGGAGGTGGCTACACCTTC
>NA|TRBJ2-1|TRBV5-4|few
CASSLPMADEQFF
TGTGCCAGCAGCCTACCCATGGCGGATGAGCAGTTCTTC
>TRBD1|TRBJ2-1|TRBV5-1|NA
CASSLWGQGDEQFF
TGCGCCAGCAGCTTGTGGGGACAGGGGGATGAGCAGTTCTTC
>NA|TRBJ1-2|TRBV5-1|many
CASSPGTLYGYTF
TGCGCCAGCAGCCCGGGGACCTTATATGGCTACACCTTC
>NA|TRBJ2-7|TRBV30|few
CALLPSLTSSYEQYF
TGTGCCTTGCTACCCTCTCTGACTAGTTCCTACGAGCAGTACTTC
>TRBD1|TRBJ2-4|TRBV11-2|few
CASSSPDRGQNIQYF
TGTGCCAGCAGCTCCCCGGACAGGGGACAAAACATTCAGTACTTC
>TRBD2|TRBJ2-1|TRBV5-1|NA
CASSLAPGRRGNEQFF
TGCGCCAGCAGCTTGGCCCCGGGCAGGCGGGGGAATGAGCAGTTCTTC
>NA|TRBJ1-2|TRBV4-1|few
CASSHPVGYGYTF
TGCGCCAGCAGCCATCCCGTAGGGTATGGCTACACCTTC
>NA|TRBJ2-5|TRBV29-1|many
CSVGGTGAVTQYF
TGCAGCGTTGGGGGGACGGGGGCGGTGACCCAGTACTTC
>NA|TRBJ2-5|TRBV15|NA
CATSNPRGRETQYF
TGTGCCACCAGCAACCCCAGGGGTCGGGAGACCCAGTACTTC
>NA|TRBJ1-1|TRBV7-2|few
CASSLVNTEAFF
TGTGCCAGCAGCTTAGTAAACACTGAAGCTTTCTTT
>TRBD1|TRBJ2-1|TRBV4-2|few
CASSPPTGGSYNEQFF
TGTGCCAGCAGCCCCCCGACAGGGGGATCCTACAATGAGCAGTTCTTC
>NA|TRBJ1-1|TRBV6-1|NA
CASSPRGGVAEAFF
TGTGCCAGCAGCCCTCGCGGGGGAGTCGCTGAAGCTTTCTTT
>TRBD1|TRBJ2-1|TRBV20-1|NA
CSARDRANNEQFF
TGCAGTGCTCGGGACAGGGCAAACAATGAGCAGTTCTTC
>TRBD2|TRBJ2-3|TRBV20-1|few
CSARDDGGGADTQYF
TGCAGTGCTAGAGATGACGGCGGGGGGGCAGATACGCAGTATTTT
>NA|TRBJ1-6|TRBV29-1|medium-sized
CSVMDADNSPLHF
TGCAGCGTTATGGACGCAGATAATTCACCCCTCCACTTT
>NA|TRBJ1-1|TRBV11-3|few
CASSLGLYTEAFF
TGTGCCAGCAGCTTAGGTCTATACACTGAAGCTTTCTTT
>TRBD2|TRBJ2-1|TRBV20-1|many
CSQRLARYSSYNEQFF
TGCAGTCAGAGACTAGCGAGGTATAGCTCCTACAATGAGCAGTTCTTC
>TRBD1|TRBJ2-7|TRBV5-8|few
CASSSGTGRLYEQYF
TGTGCCAGCAGCTCCGGGACAGGCCGCCTCTACGAGCAGTACTTC
>NA|TRBJ2-3|TRBV28|few
CASSEGDTSTDTQYF
TGTGCCAGCAGTGAAGGGGATACTAGCACAGATACGCAGTATTTT
>NA|TRBJ1-2|TRBV29-1|few
CSVEGQSYGYTF
TGCAGCGTTGAAGGACAGAGCTATGGCTACACCTTC
>NA|TRBJ2-3|TRBV4-3|many
CASSQAGVSTDTQYF
TGCGCCAGCAGCCAAGCCGGTGTTAGCACAGATACGCAGTATTTT
>TRBD2|TRBJ2-3|TRBV12-3/TRBV12-4|few
CASTYSGGTDTQYF
TGTGCCAGCACCTACAGCGGGGGGACAGATACGCAGTATTTT
>NA|TRBJ2-1|TRBV30|few
CASGTAGYNEQFF
TGTGCCTCTGGGACTGCGGGTTACAATGAGCAGTTCTTC
>NA|TRBJ1-3|TRBV12-3/TRBV12-4|NA
CASSPGASSGNTIYF
TGTGCCAGCAGTCCCGGGGCCTCCTCAGGGAACACCATATATTTT
>TRBD1|TRBJ1-5|TRBV7-2|many
CASSLGAQGVQPQHF
TGTGCCAGCAGCTTAGGGGCACAGGGGGTGCAGCCCCAGCATTTT
>NA|TRBJ2-3|TRBV28|large
CASSQTGSSDTQYF
TGTGCCAGCAGTCAAACAGGGTCGTCAGATACGCAGTATTTT
>NA|TRBJ2-6|TRBV3-1|NA
CASSQVGQSAGANVLTF
TGTGCCAGCAGCCAAGTGGGGCAATCTGCTGGGGCCAACGTCCTGACTTTC
>NA|TRBJ2-3|TRBV19|NA
CASKSGQSTDTQYF
TGTGCCAGTAAGTCTGGGCAAAGCACAGATACGCAGTATTTT
>NA|TRBJ2-6|TRBV2|NA
CASIRDGVSGANALTF
TGTGCCAGCATCCGGGACGGTGTCTCTGGGGCCAACGCCCTGACTTTC
>NA|TRBJ1-6|TRBV6-2/TRBV6-3|NA
CASSYSWRTPSPLHF
TGTGCCAGCAGTTACTCGTGGCGGACTCCTTCACCCCTCCACTTT
>TRBD2|TRBJ2-2|TRBV5-1|many
CASSLGTREAGELFF
TGCGCCAGCAGCTTGGGGACTAGGGAGGCCGGGGAGCTGTTTTTT
>NA|TRBJ1-1|TRBV7-2|few
CASSLEWVNTEAFF
TGTGCCAGCAGCTTAGAATGGGTTAACACTGAAGCTTTCTTT
>NA|TRBJ1-3|TRBV18|few
CASSIQRQPVPGNTIYF
TGTGCCAGCTCAATCCAGAGACAGCCAGTCCCTGGAAACACCATATATTTT